What follows is one T cell receptor (beta chain) and its context. Its matching antigen is unknown. The TRB libraries of cDNA were built by UMI-labeled 5' RACE. After re-calling the 5' RACE reads, TCRdb lists one entry per CDR3 protein, DNA absent. This sample's table reports more than 45,000 distinct CDR3 sequences. Cells that were CD45RO-CCR7+CD27+CD95- constituted naive CD8+ T cells. The data derive from a study of CXCR3-negative and CXCR3-positive naive CD8 T cells. Study results and limitations: Against CXCR3-negative naive cells, CXCR3-positive naive cells showed more hydrophobic TRB CDR3s.

This CDR3 region has 12 residues. Germline V gives CDR1 MDHEN, CDR2 SYDVKM. Sample: naive CXCR3- CD8+ T cells from blood. Subset specified: CD45RO-CCR7+CD27+CD95- naive CD8+ T cells lacking CXCR3 (TNR3-). The clonotype comes from a human donor in good health. Some clones in this sample may be carry-over from other donors' samples. The chain joins TRBV28 to TRBJ2-1; TCRdb designates TRBD2, a call that cannot be tested without DNA. This CDR3 reads CASNKDQHEQFF. Drawing the rest from reference TRBV28 and TRBJ2-1, the complete variable domain is DVKVTQSSRYLVKRTGEKVFLECVQDMDHENMFWYRQDPGLGLRLIYFSYDVKMKEKGDIPEGYSVSREKKERFSLILESASTNQTSMYLCASNKDQHEQFFGPGTRLTVL.